This T cell receptor beta chain was identified in a study of PD-1 blockade in classical Hodgkin lymphoma. In regard to this clone: The target antigen is unknown.

The length of the CDR3 is 11 residues. With 9 bases removed from V and 7 bases from J, the gap between germline ends came to 7 bases. Germline CDR1 MNHEY, CDR2 SMNVEV (reference sequence). Broader study findings: Repertoire differences have undefined causes, possibly disease activity or prior therapy. Patients starting nivolumab under 1 year after ASCT were excluded.

All patients experienced relapse after autologous stem cell transplantation, and brentuximab vedotin exposure was variable. Data came from immunoSEQ multiplex PCR; TCRdb stores just in-frame clones and leaves some out. The table shows tens of thousands of clones, with approximately 81% occurring only once. This TCR came from a human donor with classical Hodgkin lymphoma. This sequence joins TRBV27 and TRBJ1-6; D uncertain. Material: peripheral blood mononuclear cells (PBMCs), obtained at baseline. The CDR3 coding sequence is TGTGCCAGGACGGGGAATTCACCCCTCCACTTT. Amino acids: CARTGNSPLHF.